These 12 T cell receptor beta chains were all obtained from the same sample, sequenced in a study of blood T cell repertoires in COVID-19. Using immunoSEQ multiplex PCR, the repertoire was profiled, and TCRdb retains in-frame clones only, with some absent. The repertoire holds more than 150,000 clones, with around nine tenths as singletons. Sequencing was done on a sample of peripheral blood. These TCRs come from a woman aged 18-29 years who had recovered from COVID-19.

The chain recombines TRBV19 with TRBJ2-1; 9 bases are a match to TRBD2. CDR3 size: 13 residues. V lost 7 bases to trimming and J lost 5 bases; unmatched junction nucleotides: 3. Germline V gives CDR1 LNHDA, CDR2 SQIVND (reference sequence). CDR3 residues: CASMTSGNNEQFF. As DNA, the CDR3 is TGTGCCAGTATGACTAGCGGCAACAATGAGCAGTTCTTC.

The V gene is TRBV6-2 or TRBV6-3, the J gene TRBJ1-2; D not certain. Trimming removed 4 bases at V and 8 bases at J, with 14 bases between. This CDR3 contains 13 residues. Germline CDR1 reads MNHEY; CDR2 reads SVGEGT. The CDR3 nucleotides read TGTGCCAGCAGTTCTCCCAAGACACGCGGCTACACCTTC. It encodes CASSSPKTRGYTF.

The chain is built from TRBV27 and TRBJ2-1; 14 nucleotides match TRBD2. The length of the CDR3 is 15 residues. Trimming cost V 6 bases and J 6 bases; bases outside gene matches: 4. Germline V lookup: CDR1 MNHEY, CDR2 SMNVEV (reference sequence). Written as DNA, the CDR3 is TGTGCCAGCAGCCCCGGGACTAGCGGGAGCAATGAGCAGTTCTTC. This encodes CASSPGTSGSNEQFF.

The DNA for the CDR3 is TGTGCCAGCAGTTTAGGCCGGGGTGGAGGATCACCCCTCCACTTT. This codes for CASSLGRGGGSPLHF. J is TRBJ1-6 and V is TRBV27; the D is unclear. Germline CDR1 is MNHEY and CDR2 is SMNVEV (reference sequence). V lost 2 bases to trimming and J lost 10 bases, with 15 bases between them. CDR3 length equals 15 residues.

The V gene is TRBV9, the J gene TRBJ2-2; D is uncertain. In germline, CDR1 is SGDLS, CDR2 YYNGEE. V lost 0 bases, J lost 4 bases, and 7 bases lay in between. The CDR3 spans 14 residues. The CDR3 DNA sequence: TGTGCCAGCAGCGTAGGACAAAGCACCGGGGAGCTGTTTTTT. Translated, it gives CASSVGQSTGELFF.

This clone has a single count. The genes are TRBV24-1 and TRBJ2-2; 8 bases match TRBD1. Germline CDR1 is KGHDR and CDR2 is SFDVKD. The CDR3 sequence is 17 residues long. With V trimmed by 4 bases and J by 1 base, 7 bases remained unmatched. In DNA, the CDR3 is TGTGCCACCAGTGACCCAACAGGGGGTAAGAACACCGGGGAGCTGTTTTTT. Translation: CATSDPTGGKNTGELFF.

The chain has TRBV6-2 or TRBV6-3 and TRBJ1-1; TRBD1 aligns across 7 bases. The junction had 8 bases not matched to a gene; V was cut back by 2 bases and J by 2 bases. Germline CDR1 MNHEY, CDR2 SVGEGT. CDR3 length equals 16 residues. Written as DNA, the CDR3 is TGTGCCAGCAGTTACCGAACGACAGGGAGAAACACTGAAGCTTTCTTT. Translation: CASSYRTTGRNTEAFF.

V and J are TRBV25-1 and TRBJ1-4; D gene unclear. The CDR3 covers 15 residues. The V end was cut by 2 bases, the J end by 6 bases, with 13 bases between. Germline V CDR1 and CDR2: MGHDK, SYGVNS. The CDR3 coding sequence is TGTGCCAGCAGTGAACCTCGTAACACGTATGAAAAACTGTTTTTT. Translating it yields CASSEPRNTYEKLFF. Looking up the rest from reference TRBV25-1 and TRBJ1-4 gives the full variable domain: EADIYQTPRYLVIGTGKKITLECSQTMGHDKMYWYQQDPGMELHLIHYSYGVNSTEKGDLSSESTVSRIRTEHFPLTLESARPSHTSQYLCASSEPRNTYEKLFFGSGTQLSVL.

This chain connects TRBV15 to TRBJ2-1, with 7 positions matching TRBD1. The V segment lost 0 bases and the J segment 9 bases; nucleotides outside the gene matches: 11. CDR1 and CDR2 (germline): LNHNV, YYDKDF (reference sequence). CDR3 length: 16 amino acids. The CDR3 sequence is CATSRDASMKGAEQFF. Written as DNA, the CDR3 is TGTGCCACCAGCAGAGATGCTAGCATGAAGGGGGCTGAGCAGTTCTTC.

This chain connects TRBV7-2 to TRBJ1-2, with D perhaps TRBD1 (6 bases). Germline V gives CDR1 SGHTA, CDR2 FQGNSA. CDR3 length equals 14 residues. Trimming cost V 1 base and J 8 bases, with 14 bases left between them. CDR3 sequence: CASSLGQAFGGYTF. The CDR3, as DNA: TGTGCCAGCAGCTTAGGACAGGCATTTGGGGGCTACACCTTC.

CDR3 in amino acids: CASSYGEGTEAFF. CDR3 nucleotides: TGTGCCAGCAGTTACGGGGAGGGCACTGAAGCTTTCTTT. The chain uses TRBV6-5 and TRBJ1-1; D not resolved. The germline CDR1 and CDR2 sequences are MNHEY and SVGAGI. The CDR3 is 13 residues long. V was trimmed by 2 bases and J by 4 bases, leaving 8 bases between them.

This chain joins TRBV7-9 and TRBJ2-7; D possibly corresponds to TRBD2 (6 bases). There are 13 residues in the CDR3. Trimming pared 3 bases from V and 4 bases from J, leaving 10 bases between. Per germline, CDR1 SEHNR and CDR2 FQNEAQ (reference sequence). The CDR3 DNA is TGTGCCAGCAGCTTGGGACTCCAATACGAGCAGTACGTC. Translated, it gives CASSLGLQYEQYV.